This T cell receptor (beta chain) was observed in a study of T-cell memory formation after mild COVID-19. V dropped 5 bases and J dropped 5 bases, with 18 bases sitting between them. The CDR3 consists of 16 residues. Germline V gives CDR1 SGHTA, CDR2 FQGTGA. One entry per CDR3 protein, called by TCRdb with MiXCR from the 5' RACE reads. This table holds under 600,000 distinct CDR3 sequences, 20% to 25% found once. This clonotype was observed a few times. The genes are TRBV7-3 and TRBJ2-2; tentatively, D is TRBD2 (5 bases). The sequence derives from an adult woman who had mild COVID-19 (a few samples of this study predate the infection). Cell type and time point are not known. Sequenced material: PBMCs or a T cell subset sorted from them (not recorded which). For the CDR3, the DNA is TGTGCCAGCAGCCCGATGGACCAGCGAGGGACCGGGGAGCTGTTTTTT. This encodes CASSPMDQRGTGELFF.